A single sample is the source of the 20 T cell receptor beta chains below, sequenced in a study of cytomegalovirus exposure and HLA in healthy donors. Amplification used 60 Vbeta primers and 13 Jbeta primers. Method: immunoSEQ multiplex PCR; TCRdb's copy keeps in-frame clones and lacks some. The sample carries some 78,000 clones, roughly 80% recorded once. Sequences were obtained from PBMCs. The receptors shown here come from a man aged 50-59 years in good health and CMV-seropositive.

In this sample, this clone turned up once. One junction end disagrees with the germline gene, perhaps due to a read error. The V and J genes are TRBV5-5 and TRBJ2-4; 7 nucleotides match TRBD1. CDR3 size: 15 residues. Germline V gives CDR1 SGHKS, CDR2 YYEKEE (reference sequence). CDR3 coding DNA: TGTGCCAGCAGCTTTGGGACAGAAGCCAAAAACAGTCAGTACTTC. Protein product: CASSFGTEAKNSQYF.

The rearrangement links TRBV10-3 to TRBJ1-1; 10 bases map to TRBD1. Trimming at V came to 6 bases and at J to 3 bases, leaving 7 bases not matched to a gene. The CDR3 is made up of 15 amino acids. In germline, CDR1 is ENHRY, CDR2 SYGVKD. The DNA of the CDR3 is TGTGCCATCAGGGAACCGGGACAGGGGTACACTGAAGCTTTCTTT. This translates into CAIREPGQGYTEAFF.

This CDR3 is CASSQVDRDNYGYTF. For the CDR3, the DNA is TGCGCCAGCAGCCAAGTGGACAGAGATAACTATGGCTACACCTTC. This chain links TRBV4-1 with TRBJ1-2, with D perhaps TRBD1 (6 bases). Germline V lookup: CDR1 MGHRA, CDR2 YSYEKL. V was shortened by 1 base and J by 1 base, with 10 bases between the two germline ends. This CDR3 is 15 amino acids long.

The chain employs TRBV6-6 and TRBJ1-1, with 7 bases matching TRBD1. The germline V gene encodes CDR1 MNHNY and CDR2 SVGAGI (reference sequence). With V trimmed by 2 bases and J by 1 base, 7 bases remained unmatched. This CDR3 has 16 residues. The CDR3 coding sequence is TGTGCCAGCAGTTACGGCCCGGGACAGAGGAACACTGAAGCTTTCTTT. This sequence encodes CASSYGPGQRNTEAFF.

Comment on this clone: One end of the junction varies from germline; a read error may be responsible. J is TRBJ2-7 and V is TRBV7-3; TRBD2 agrees at 11 bases. The CDR3 loop spans 15 amino acids. Germline loops: CDR1 SGHTA, CDR2 FQGTGA. The CDR3 DNA is TGTGCCAGCAGTTTAACTAGCGGGGGTACCTACGAGCAGTACTTC. Protein: CASSLTSGGTYEQYF. Looking up the rest from reference TRBV7-3 and TRBJ2-7 gives the full variable domain: GAGVSQTPSNKVTEKGKYVELRCDPISGHTALYWYRQSLGQGPEFLIYFQGTGAADDSGLPNDRFFAVRPEGSVSTLKIQRTERGDSAVYLCASSLTSGGTYEQYFGPGTRLTVT.

The CDR3 here is CASSPRTGYTQYF. The CDR3 bases are TGTGCCAGTAGTCCGCGGACAGGGTATACGCAGTATTTT. The chain is built from TRBV19 and TRBJ2-3; TRBD1 aligns across 8 bases. Per the germline V gene, CDR1 is LNHDA and CDR2 is SQIVND (reference sequence). Trimming at V came to 5 bases and at J to 7 bases, leaving 5 bases not matched to a gene. The CDR3 contains 13 residues.

This rearrangement joins TRBV5-1 to TRBJ2-1; tentatively, D is TRBD2 (7 bases). Germline V CDR1 and CDR2: SGHRS, YFSETQ. With 2 bases removed from V and 8 bases from J, the gap between germline ends came to 14 bases. This CDR3 has 14 residues. The DNA for the CDR3 is TGCGCCAGCAGCTTCGGGGGAGGGGGTCATGAGCAGTTCTTC. It is translated as CASSFGGGGHEQFF.

CDR3 sequence: CASSFEGTGGTEQYF. In DNA form, the CDR3 reads TGCGCCAGCAGTTTTGAAGGGACAGGGGGGACCGAGCAGTACTTC. V gene TRBV5-1 combines with J gene TRBJ2-7, with 11 bases fitting TRBD1. With V trimmed by 5 bases and J by 6 bases, 10 bases remained unmatched. This CDR3 spans 15 amino acids. The V gene's germline CDR1 is SGHRS and CDR2 YFSETQ.

This clone has just a few counts. The chain combines TRBV16 with TRBJ2-3; weak D call: TRBD2 (5 bases). Trimming left V 1 base short and J 0 bases short, with 8 bases between. The germline V gene has CDR1 KGHSY and CDR2 FQNENV. There are 15 residues in the CDR3. CDR3 DNA sequence: TGTGCCAGCAGCCAATTTCGGGGTAGCACAGATACGCAGTATTTT. Translation gives CASSQFRGSTDTQYF. The full variable domain, rest sourced from reference TRBV16 and TRBJ2-3, is GEEVAQTPKHLVRGEGQKAKLYCAPIKGHSYVFWYQQVLKNEFKFLISFQNENVFDETGMPKERFSAKCLPNSPCSLEIQATKLEDSAVYFCASSQFRGSTDTQYFGPGTRLTVL.

The chain uses TRBV18 and TRBJ2-5, with 7 bases matching TRBD1. Germline V gene lookup returns CDR1 KGHSH and CDR2 LQKENI. The CDR3 has 13 residues. With 6 bases clipped from V and 5 bases from J, the junction kept 6 bases outside the gene matches. CDR3 DNA: TGTGCCAGCTCCCCGGACAGGTTGGAGACCCAGTACTTC. Translating gives CASSPDRLETQYF.

Regarding this clone: The germline gene is not matched at one end of the junction; a read error may be the cause. The chain uses TRBV7-9 and TRBJ1-2; 7 positions agree with TRBD1. The CDR3 is 12 amino acids. Germline V CDR1 and CDR2: SEHNR, FQNEAQ (reference sequence). CDR3 nucleotides: TGTTCCAGCCAGGGGGAAGTCTATGGCTACACCTTC. The encoded protein is CSSQGEVYGYTF.

The chain combines TRBV5-8 with TRBJ1-3; a possible D gene is TRBD1 (5 bases). Trimming removed 0 bases at V and 0 bases at J, with 10 bases between. CDR3 length: 16 amino acids. Germline assignment: CDR1 SGHTS and CDR2 YDEGEE. The DNA for the CDR3 is TGTGCCAGCAGCTTGGCCCGACAGAGCTCTGGAAACACCATATATTTT. This sequence encodes CASSLARQSSGNTIYF.

The V call is TRBV2, the J call TRBJ2-7, with 7 bases identical to TRBD1. The CDR3 is 15 residues long. Germline V gene sequence: CDR1 SNHLY, CDR2 FYNNEI. V was pared by 6 bases and J by 3 bases, with 11 bases of the junction left unmatched. CDR3 region: CASSETGARNYEQYF. In nucleotides, the CDR3 is TGTGCCAGCAGCGAAACAGGGGCCCGCAACTACGAGCAGTACTTC. Looking up the rest from reference TRBV2 and TRBJ2-7 gives the full variable domain: EPEVTQTPSHQVTQMGQEVILRCVPISNHLYFYWYRQILGQKVEFLVSFYNNEISEKSEIFDDQFSVERPDGSNFTLKIRSTKLEDSAMYFCASSETGARNYEQYFGPGTRLTVT.

The chain carries TRBV29-1 and TRBJ2-1; TRBD2 agrees at 10 bases. The germline V gene has CDR1 SQVTM and CDR2 ANQGSEA. The CDR3 is made up of 14 amino acids. Unmatched junction bases numbered 6, after V lost 7 bases and J lost 3 bases. The CDR3 protein is CSGRVAGGYNEQFF. The CDR3, as DNA: TGCAGCGGGAGGGTAGCGGGAGGCTACAATGAGCAGTTCTTC.

The chain links TRBV4-2 to TRBJ2-5; TRBD2 aligns across 14 bases. This CDR3 spans 17 amino acids. Germline CDR1 is LGHNA and CDR2 is YNFKEQ. V shed 3 bases, J shed 5 bases, and the junction held 8 bases outside the gene matches. CDR3 DNA sequence: TGTGCCAGCAGCCAGGAGACTAGCGGGAGGGCCAGGGAGACCCAGTACTTC. Translating it yields CASSQETSGRARETQYF.

The chain couples TRBV30 to TRBJ2-1; 7 bases match TRBD2. With 1 base clipped from V and 4 bases from J, the junction kept 7 bases outside the gene matches. The length of the CDR3 is 15 residues. Germline V gives CDR1 GTSNPN, CDR2 SVGIG (reference sequence). The CDR3 here is CAWSATSELYNEQFF. CDR3 nucleotides: TGTGCCTGGAGTGCCACTAGCGAGCTATACAATGAGCAGTTCTTC.

V usage is TRBV7-2 and J usage is TRBJ2-2; 8 nucleotides align to TRBD2. This CDR3 region has 16 residues. The V gene's germline CDR1 is SGHTA and CDR2 FQGNSA. V dropped 5 bases and J dropped 0; count of bases not matched to a gene: 5. CDR3 in amino acids: CASSAIAGTNTGELFF. In nucleotides, the CDR3 is TGTGCCAGCAGCGCTATAGCGGGAACGAACACCGGGGAGCTGTTTTTT.

As to this clone: An end of the junction does not agree with germline; a read error may underlie this. The chain joins TRBV25-1 to TRBJ2-1; 9 bases map to TRBD2. This CDR3 has 15 residues. CDR1 and CDR2 (germline): MGHDK, SYGVNS. CDR3: CASSEWLAGHNGQFF. CDR3 DNA: TGTGCCAGCAGTGAATGGCTAGCGGGGCACAATGGGCAGTTCTTC.

The V call is TRBV10-3, the J call TRBJ2-1; 8 nucleotides line up with TRBD2. Germline V gene lookup returns CDR1 ENHRY and CDR2 SYGVKD. CDR3 length equals 15 residues. The V and J ends lost 4 bases and 7 bases, in that order; junction bases with no gene match: 9. The CDR3 DNA is TGTGCCATCAGTGGACCGGGACTAGATATTAATGAGCAGTTCTTC. Translation gives CAISGPGLDINEQFF.

The V and J genes are TRBV11-2 and TRBJ2-7, with TRBD1 identical over 10 bases. This CDR3 is 15 amino acids long. V shed 4 bases, J shed 3 bases, and the junction held 6 bases outside the gene matches. Germline values: CDR1 SGHAT, CDR2 FQNNGV. The CDR3 DNA sequence: TGTGCCAGCAGCTCGTGGGGACAGGGGTTCTACGAGCAGTACTTC. Amino acids: CASSSWGQGFYEQYF.